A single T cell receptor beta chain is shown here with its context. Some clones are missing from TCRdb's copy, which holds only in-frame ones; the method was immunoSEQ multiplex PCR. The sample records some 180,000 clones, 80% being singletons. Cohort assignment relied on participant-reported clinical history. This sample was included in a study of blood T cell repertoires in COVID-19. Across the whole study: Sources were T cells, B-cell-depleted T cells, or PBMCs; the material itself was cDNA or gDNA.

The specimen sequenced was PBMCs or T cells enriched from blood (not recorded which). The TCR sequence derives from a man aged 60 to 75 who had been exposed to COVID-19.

The CDR3 protein is CASSLGRTSSETQYF. CDR3 DNA sequence: TGTGCCAGCAGCTTAGGACGGACTAGCAGTGAGACCCAGTACTTC. This sequence joins TRBV7-8 and TRBJ2-5; TRBD2 agrees at 8 bases. Per germline, CDR1 SGHVS and CDR2 FQNEAQ. This CDR3 is built from 15 residues. The junction had 6 bases not matched to a gene; V was cut back by 1 base and J by 5 bases.